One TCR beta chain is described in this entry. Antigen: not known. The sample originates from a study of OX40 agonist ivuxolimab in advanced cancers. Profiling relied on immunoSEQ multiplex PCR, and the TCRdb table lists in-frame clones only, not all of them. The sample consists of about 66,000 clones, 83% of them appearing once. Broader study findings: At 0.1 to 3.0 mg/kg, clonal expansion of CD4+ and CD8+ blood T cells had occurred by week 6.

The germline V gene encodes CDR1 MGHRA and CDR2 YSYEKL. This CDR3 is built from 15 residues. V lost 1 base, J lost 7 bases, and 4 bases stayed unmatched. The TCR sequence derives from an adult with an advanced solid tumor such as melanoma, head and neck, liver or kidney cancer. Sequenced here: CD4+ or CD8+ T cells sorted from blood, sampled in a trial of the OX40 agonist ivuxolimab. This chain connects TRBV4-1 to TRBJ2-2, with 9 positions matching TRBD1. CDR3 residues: CASSQAQGAGGELFF. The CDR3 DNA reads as TGCGCCAGCAGCCAAGCACAGGGGGCGGGCGGGGAGCTGTTTTTT.